Following are 9 T cell receptor beta chains from one sample sequenced in a study of CD8 T cells in ankylosing spondylitis. TCRdb independently ran MiXCR on the 5' RACE reads; one entry per CDR3 protein. Here the sample spans some 800,000 distinct CDR3 sequences, 12% being singletons. General study points: Roughly eight highly homologous variants made up a TCR beta motif that seemed to typify ankylosing spondylitis blood.

Antigen specificity for these receptors is unknown. Source material: blood, either unsorted or a sorted T cell fraction (not recorded which). These receptors were obtained from a male donor with ankylosing spondylitis.

This chain's CDR3 is CAWSAWGGEQFF. In DNA, the CDR3 is TGTGCCTGGAGTGCCTGGGGGGGTGAGCAGTTCTTC. The chain uses TRBV30 and TRBJ2-1, with 7 nucleotides matching TRBD2. After removal of 1 base from V and 9 bases from J, the junction contained 3 bases not matched to a gene. The CDR3 extends over 12 amino acids. From germline, CDR1 is GTSNPN and CDR2 SVGIG (reference sequence). Full variable domain (rest looked up from reference TRBV30 and TRBJ2-1): SQTIHQWPATLVQPVGSPLSLECTVEGTSNPNLYWYRQAAGRGLQLLFYSVGIGQISSEVPQNLSASRPQDRQFILSSKKLLLSDSGFYLCAWSAWGGEQFFGPGTRLTVL.

V and J are TRBV6-1 and TRBJ2-3; 11 nucleotides line up with TRBD2. CDR1 and CDR2 (germline): MNHNS, SASEGT. This CDR3 has 15 residues. The V gene end was trimmed by 6 bases and the J gene end by 4 bases; junction bases not matched to a gene: 6. The CDR3 region is CASRETSGSADTQYF. The CDR3 DNA reads as TGTGCCAGCAGGGAAACTAGCGGGAGCGCAGATACGCAGTATTTT.

This clonotype came up a few times. This chain uses TRBV28 with TRBJ2-4; D may be TRBD1 (6 bases). The CDR3 is 15 amino acids. Trimming took 2 bases from V and 3 from J, leaving 11 bases between them. Germline V gene sequence: CDR1 MDHEN, CDR2 SYDVKM. The CDR3 here is CASSLVQGYKNIQYF. DNA for the CDR3: TGTGCCAGCAGTTTAGTACAGGGATACAAAAACATTCAGTACTTC.

This clonotype came up many times. The V gene is TRBV7-2, the J gene TRBJ2-1; TRBD2 matches 13 bases. This CDR3 is 15 amino acids long. Germline CDR1 is SGHTA and CDR2 is FQGNSA. Trimming took 5 bases from V and 8 from J; bases not matched to a gene: 6. In DNA, the CDR3 is TGTGCCAGCAGCATACTAGCGGGGGGGTTGGATGAGCAGTTCTTC. Translation gives CASSILAGGLDEQFF.

A remark on this clonotype: Being one base from a much bigger clone, this may be a read error. The J gene is TRBJ2-3, the V gene TRBV20-1, with 7 bases matching TRBD1. CDR3 size: 13 residues. Germline CDR1 reads DFQATT; CDR2 reads SNEGSKA (reference sequence). CDR3 coding DNA: TGCAGTGCTACCGGTTCCTTCGGGACAGTCGCGTCTTTT. Translation: CSATGSFGTVASF.

This clonotype appeared a few times. J is TRBJ1-2 and V is TRBV7-3; 7 positions agree with TRBD1. Germline V gene sequence: CDR1 SGHTA, CDR2 FQGTGA. The CDR3 has 15 amino acids. The trim removed 0 bases at V and 3 bases at J, leaving 4 bases unmatched. The CDR3: CASSLTDREHYGYTF. CDR3 coding DNA: TGTGCCAGCAGCTTAACCGACAGGGAGCACTATGGCTACACCTTC.

J is TRBJ2-7 and V is TRBV18; the match to TRBD1 covers 8 bases. Trimming removed 5 bases from V and 3 bases from J; junction bases left unmatched: 6. CDR1 KGHSH and CDR2 LQKENI come from the germline V gene. The CDR3 covers 14 residues. The CDR3 sequence: CASSFRTGYYEQYF. CDR3 in DNA: TGTGCCAGCTCATTCAGGACAGGGTACTACGAGCAGTACTTC.

The table lists this clonotype with a few counts. V usage is TRBV6-2 or TRBV6-3 and J usage is TRBJ2-7; TRBD2 might be the D (5 bases). This CDR3 is built from 14 residues. Trimming cost V 6 bases and J 2 bases, with 14 bases left between them. The germline gives CDR1 MNHEY, CDR2 SVGEGT. For the CDR3, the DNA is TGTGCCAGCAGACATCCCGGGGTACCCTACGAGCAGTACTTC. Its translation: CASRHPGVPYEQYF.

The sample holds a few counts of this clonotype. The chain carries TRBV27 and TRBJ2-1; D may be TRBD2 (7 bases). The germline V and J ends were trimmed by 4 bases and 6 bases, with 22 bases remaining between them. CDR3 size: 17 residues. Germline values: CDR1 MNHEY, CDR2 SMNVEV (reference sequence). CDR3 sequence (DNA): TGTGCCAGCAGTTCCAGTCGCGGGGGCTTCCCTGGCAATGAGCAGTTCTTC. It codes for CASSSSRGGFPGNEQFF.